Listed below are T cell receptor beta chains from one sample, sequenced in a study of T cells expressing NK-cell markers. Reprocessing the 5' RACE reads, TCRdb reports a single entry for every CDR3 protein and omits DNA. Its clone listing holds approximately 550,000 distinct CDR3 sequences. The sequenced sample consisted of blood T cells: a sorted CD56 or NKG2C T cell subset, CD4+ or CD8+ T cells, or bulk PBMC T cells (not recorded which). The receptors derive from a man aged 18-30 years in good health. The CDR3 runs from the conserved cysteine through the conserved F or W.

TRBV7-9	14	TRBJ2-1	CASSGARIPNEQFF
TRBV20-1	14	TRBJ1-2	CSAGDRGKNYGYTF
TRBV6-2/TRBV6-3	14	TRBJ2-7	CASSLRLAPREQYF
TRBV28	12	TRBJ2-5	CASSGELATQYF
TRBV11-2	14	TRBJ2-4	CASRPSGVKNIQYF
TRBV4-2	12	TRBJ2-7	CASSQGTYEQYF
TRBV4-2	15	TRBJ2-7	CASSQPGGTSYEQYF
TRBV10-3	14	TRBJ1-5	CAISDREEDQPQHF
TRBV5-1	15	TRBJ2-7	CASSPNRDRSTEQYF
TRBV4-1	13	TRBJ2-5	CASSQEGAETQYF
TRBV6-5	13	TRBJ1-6	CASSGIYNSPLHF
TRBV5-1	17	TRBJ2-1	CASSYSDRFYSYNEQFF
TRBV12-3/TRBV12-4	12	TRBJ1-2	CASSNPVRAVTF
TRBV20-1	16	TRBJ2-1	CSARFNWEGLDNEQFF
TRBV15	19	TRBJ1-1	CATSRGAKGFDRINTEAFF
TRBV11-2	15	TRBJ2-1	CASSFWPSGSHEQFF
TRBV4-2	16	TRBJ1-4	CASSQGPGQGREKLFF
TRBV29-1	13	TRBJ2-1	CSAGGKAGDEQFF
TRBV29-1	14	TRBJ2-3	CSVGAGRVGDTQYF
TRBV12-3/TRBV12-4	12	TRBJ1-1	CATTIGNTEAFF
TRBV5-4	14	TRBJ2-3	CASSYLAGSDTQYF
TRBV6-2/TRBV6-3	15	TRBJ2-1	CASRGDSSSYNEQFF
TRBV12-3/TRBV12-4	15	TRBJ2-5	CASSPGQGARETQYF
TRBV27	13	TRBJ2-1	CASSLSGAREQFF
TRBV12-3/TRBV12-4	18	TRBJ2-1	CASSWAKTSGRTYNEQFF
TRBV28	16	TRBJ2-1	CASTSLGTSGYNEQFF
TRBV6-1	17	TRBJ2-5	CASSSLGGNRPKETQYF
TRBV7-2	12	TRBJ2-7	CASSFGTGPEYF
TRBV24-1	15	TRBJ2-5	CATSKVTGIQETQYF
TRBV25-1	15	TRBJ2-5	CASSNPSGSWETQYF
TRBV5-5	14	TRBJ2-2	CASSPTGITGELFF
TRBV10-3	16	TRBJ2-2	CAITPSGGSNTGELFF
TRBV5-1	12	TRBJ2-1	CASSLPGNEQFF
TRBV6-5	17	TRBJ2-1	CASSYSRTQSSYNEQFF
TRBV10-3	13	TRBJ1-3	CANSPGSGNTIYF
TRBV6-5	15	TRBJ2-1	CASSYELRQGNEQFF
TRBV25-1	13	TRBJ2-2	CASSVGFTGELFF
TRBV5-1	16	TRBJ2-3	CASSSAQDRGLDTQYF
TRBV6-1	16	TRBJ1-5	CASSGAGAVGHQPQHF
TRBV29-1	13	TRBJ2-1	CSVSGRARDEQFF